This T cell receptor beta chain was profiled in a study of identical twins. TCRdb reprocessed the 5' RACE reads via MiXCR and lists one record per CDR3 protein. The data hold 400,000 to 550,000 distinct CDR3 sequences, with approximately 14% observed a single time. This clonotype was seen at least ten times. Trimming cost V 6 bases and J 4 bases, with 11 bases left between them. This CDR3 contains 12 residues. CDR1 and CDR2 from the germline V gene are SQVTM and ANQGSEA. These data were likewise used in another study, on yellow fever vaccine responses in identical twins.

Sequenced: CD4+ T cells sorted from blood. The chain links TRBV29-1 to TRBJ2-3; a possible D gene is TRBD2 (6 bases). The source of this sequence is a woman younger than 35 in good health. The CDR3 reads CSVRRGPDTQYF. As DNA, the CDR3 is TGCAGCGTGCGGCGGGGACCAGATACGCAGTATTTT.